This entry describes one TCR beta chain. The sample holds a few counts of this clonotype. The clone's antigen remains unknown. Per-base qualities were not stored, and no clone one base away is much larger. The protocol used for the library was 5' RACE. A second roughly 6 to 12 cycle PCR used a sample-barcoded 5' primer and a J-beta primer mix. A unique molecular identifier was introduced onto each TCR beta cDNA molecule by a template-switch 5' adaptor carrying 12 random nucleotides. Each sample yielded at least 3 million CDR3-containing paired-end reads. First-strand cDNA synthesis was performed from all RNA using the Mint cDNA synthesis kit, with priming by a TRBC-specific oligonucleotide. All cDNA was treated with uracil-DNA glycosylase and then went through a first 18-cycle PCR with the universal primers M1SS and BC2_uni_R. In the paper's pipeline: Each sample was normalized by randomly selecting 1 million high-quality reads, each carrying a distinct molecular identifier. Instead of being binned into consensus sequences, reads with shared molecular identifiers were discarded. MiTCR, with a Q25 quality threshold and the strictest error-elimination algorithm, was used for CDR3 identification, clonotype clustering and error correction. Lower-bound total TCR beta diversity was estimated with a nonparametric unseen species model using Euler transformation. In TCRdb, the public reads were trimmed at Q25 with fastp and aligned with MiXCR, with productive beta chains retained. Each CDR3 protein appears once, grouped with its most common genes and DNA. The V and J calls reflect TCRdb's pipeline rather than the authors' work. Recorded for this sample are approximately 1,700,000 distinct CDR3 sequences; about 39% of them occurred a single time. The leading ten clones occupy under 30% of the sample.

The source of the sample is a study of blood T cells in healthy people across ages (dated by TCRdb to 2013 to 2016). With regard to the full study: Template switching captured roughly one uniquely barcoded TCR beta cDNA molecule per two T cells in model experiments. The study measured age-related changes in TCR beta repertoire diversity using deep sequencing normalized with unique cDNA molecular identifiers. The donors were split into four age groups: young (average around 15 years), middle-aged (more than 35), aged (roughly 65) and long-lived (approximately 89). To avoid experimental bias, donors of different ages were randomly spread across the sequencing lanes. Using the same blood draw, the study looked at two additional independent replicas of 1 million unique cDNA reads for two donors, one aged 18 to 30 and the other aged 80 or older.

Overall study outcomes, separate from this receptor: Donor CMV infection status was unknown, potentially confounding age-related changes in expanded clonotypes. Conclusive comparison of naive and antigen-experienced compartments was prevented by the profiling of bulk unsorted PBMCs. As age increased, observed TCR beta diversity per million T cells dropped in a roughly linear way, and a significant reduction was already evident by age about 36. Compared with the aged group, more naive CD4+ T cells, fewer expanded clones and increased TCR diversity were shown by the long-lived group, suggesting age selection. Observed TCR beta diversity correlated strongly with the percentage of naive T cells measured by flow cytometry. Total diversity estimates from one million sequenced T cells were considered lower bounds and underestimates.

Donors were 39 systemically healthy Caucasian individuals from Russia aged 6 to 90 years. Each donor gave 8 to 10 milliliters of peripheral blood, drawn into EDTA-treated Vacutainer tubes. Ficoll-Paque density-gradient centrifugation was used to isolate PBMCs, with at least 6 million obtained per sample. Total RNA was extracted from PBMCs with Trizol reagent, with at least 6 micrograms obtained per sample. The percentages of naive CD45RAhigh/CD27high T cells were determined by flow cytometry on a PBMC aliquot from every donor. The CDR3 contains 12 residues, cysteine and phenylalanine counted. Just the 36-base CDR3 DNA is kept, in frame starting at base 1. Trimming at the junction amounts to 2 bases on V and 7 bases on J, and the germline ends lie 11 bases apart. In the germline V gene (reference sequence), CDR1 corresponds to DFQATT and CDR2 to SNEGSKA.

The specimen was blood. The TCR comes from a human donor in good health. This chain joins TRBV20-1 to TRBJ1-1; the D segment cannot be called with confidence. Here is the DNA: TGCAGTGCTAGACCTGACTCGGGTGAAGCTTTCTTT. This gives the protein CSARPDSGEAFF.